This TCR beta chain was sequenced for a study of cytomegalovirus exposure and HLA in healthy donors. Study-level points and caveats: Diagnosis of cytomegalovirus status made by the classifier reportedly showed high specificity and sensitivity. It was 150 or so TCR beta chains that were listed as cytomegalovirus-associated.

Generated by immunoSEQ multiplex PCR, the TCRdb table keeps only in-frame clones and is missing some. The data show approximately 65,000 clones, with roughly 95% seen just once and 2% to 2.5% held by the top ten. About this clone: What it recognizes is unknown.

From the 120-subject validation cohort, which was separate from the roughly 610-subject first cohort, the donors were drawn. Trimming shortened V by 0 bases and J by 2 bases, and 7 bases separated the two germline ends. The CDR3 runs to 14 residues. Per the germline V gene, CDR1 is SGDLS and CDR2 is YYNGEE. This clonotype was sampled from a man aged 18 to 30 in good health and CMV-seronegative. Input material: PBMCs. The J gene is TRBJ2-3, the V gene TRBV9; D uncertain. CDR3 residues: CASSVEPTTDTQYF. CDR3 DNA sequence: TGTGCCAGCAGCGTAGAACCTACCACAGATACGCAGTATTTT.